This T cell receptor (beta chain) was sequenced in a study of T cells in Graves' hyperthyroidism and ophthalmopathy (dated by TCRdb to between 2017 and 2020). Concerning the study at large: Peripheral blood samples were taken at initial diagnosis, before any treatment was given. To identify distinguishing TCR V-J signatures, a discovery cohort of some 99 patients was used, comprising some 43 with Graves' ophthalmopathy and under 60 with stable Graves' hyperthyroidism. Whether ophthalmopathy could be predicted prospectively was tested in an independent validation cohort made up of approximately 19 hyperthyroidism patients plus 17 patients who later progressed to ophthalmopathy. The 100 discovery patients were randomly split 7:3 into training and test sets. In about six Graves' hyperthyroidism patients, the study also compared T-cell repertoires from thyroid tissue with T-cell repertoires from blood. After blood sampling, hyperthyroidism patients were treated with methimazole at a starting dose of 30 mg daily, and ophthalmopathy patients were treated with high-dose intravenous methylprednisolone. According to the paper, TCR Vbeta CDR3 sequencing was carried out on 135 peripheral blood samples, which came from under 50 ophthalmopathy, approximately 72 hyperthyroidism and about 17 progressor patients. Paper-wide results and their limitations: Sample size was not statistically predetermined, and blinding of investigators to group allocation was not performed. In cross-validation, a model built on a 13 V-J signature told ophthalmopathy apart from stable hyperthyroidism with under 90% sensitivity and about 81% specificity, and in testing the same model reached 80%/75%. During validation, the model predicted progression to ophthalmopathy a median of around six months ahead of onset, with around 71% sensitivity and about 72% specificity. Blood samples also contained most of the expanded thyroid clonotypes (frequency above 0.001), which suggests that blood repertoires may reflect thyroid immune responses.

TCR beta CDR3 regions were amplified from RNA transcripts. The first round of RT-PCR for the TCR CDR3 was performed with the HTBI primer set and the Qiagen OneStep RT-PCR kit. A second multiplex PCR round built the libraries, followed by size selection and purification. Sequencing of the libraries was done on an Illumina HiSeq2000 using paired-end 100 bp reads. In the paper's pipeline: Raw data were processed with SOAPnuke, discarding reads with adapters, uncalled bases, mean Phred below 15, or no exact constant-primer or identifier match. COPE v1.2.5 was used to merge the high-quality paired reads, and each unique nucleotide sequence was defined as a clonotype. MiTCR v1.1 was used to align clonotypes to the IMGT TRBV, TRBD and TRBJ reference segments. The analysis was restricted to V-J combinations with a frequency above 0.0001, which together covered roughly 99% of the repertoires. The TCS score was defined as F50 (clonal expansion) divided by E x V (chaos), with BLOSUM62-based TCRdist calculated between CDR3 peptides within each V-J. Welch's t-statistics and random forest reduced 500 to 650 V-J features to around 14, which were used in a naive Bayes classifier (R e1071). Using fastp trimming at Q25 and MiXCR clonotype assembly, TCRdb reanalyzed the public sequencing data and kept in-frame beta chains. Rows with a matching CDR3 protein are joined into one entry that keeps the most common DNA and genes. None of the V and J calls come from the authors' own analysis; TCRdb made them. This sample is represented by fewer than 350,000 distinct CDR3 sequences; roughly 14% of them were singletons. The ten largest clones represent approximately 8.6% of the sample.

Hyperthyroidism patients were aged 18 to 65 years and newly diagnosed, with disease duration of less than 2 months. Any patient with an uncontrolled infection, another autoimmune disease, pregnancy or lactation was excluded. Diagnoses were based on clinical symptoms, serum thyroxine and TRAb, thyroid ultrasound and orbital computed tomography. For progressor patients, blood was drawn at the first diagnosis of hyperthyroidism, before any ophthalmopathy symptoms had appeared. PBMCs were separated from roughly 10 ml of fresh peripheral blood using Ficoll-Paque density gradient centrifugation. Progressor patients were defined as those initially diagnosed with Graves' hyperthyroidism in whom ophthalmopathy developed during follow-up. Total RNA was extracted using Trizol reagent, and RNA quality was assessed on an Agilent 2100 Bioanalyzer. For this clonotype: No cognate antigen has been identified for it. One base away there is no much larger clone; base qualities are not given.

Reading from cysteine to phenylalanine, the CDR3 counts 15 amino acids. The retained sequence is limited to the CDR3, 45 bases, with the frame set at the first base. The junction shows trimming of 0 bases on V and 8 bases on J, plus 13 bases between the germline ends. Based on the germline V gene, the CDR1 and CDR2 sequences are KGHDR and SFDVKD. The rearranged chain carries TRBV24-1 and TRBJ2-1; TRBD1 is a weak D gene call, 5 bases matching. This TCR derives from a woman between 25 and 40 years old with Graves' hyperthyroidism that later progressed to Graves' ophthalmopathy. Sequenced input: blood. The DNA sequence is TGTGCCACCAGTGATTTGCGAAACAGGATCGATGAGCAGTTCTTC. Translated, this is CATSDLRNRIDEQFF.